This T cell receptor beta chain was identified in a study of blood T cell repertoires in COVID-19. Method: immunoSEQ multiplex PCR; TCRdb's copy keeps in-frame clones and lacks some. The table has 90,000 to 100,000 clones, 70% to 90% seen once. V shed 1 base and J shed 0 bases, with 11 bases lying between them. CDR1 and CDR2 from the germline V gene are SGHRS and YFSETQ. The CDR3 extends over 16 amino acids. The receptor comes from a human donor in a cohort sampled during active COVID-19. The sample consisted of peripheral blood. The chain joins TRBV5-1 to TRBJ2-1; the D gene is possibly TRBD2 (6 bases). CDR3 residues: CASSLSGGSSYNEQFF. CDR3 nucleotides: TGCGCCAGCAGCTTGTCTGGGGGGAGCTCCTACAATGAGCAGTTCTTC.